This TCR beta chain was captured by sequencing in a study of vaccination effects on CD4 cells after COVID-19. Subsequent to a culture period of 10 to 11 days, CD4+ T cells were isolated. Among the vaccine recipients, none had a prior SARS-CoV-2 infection, and nucleocapsid antibodies were negative. The CDR3 contains 14 residues. In germline, CDR1 is LGHDT, CDR2 YNNKEL (reference sequence). V dropped 3 bases and J dropped 10; count of bases not matched to a gene: 9. To note about this clone: What it binds is not known.

Generated by immunoSEQ multiplex PCR, the TCRdb table keeps only in-frame clones and is missing some. In the table there are 35,000 to 40,000 clones, about 70% of which are singletons. This TCR was sampled from a human donor who received a COVID-19 vaccine. Sequenced material: CD4+ T cells from PBMCs cultured without peptide, taken before COVID-19 vaccination. The chain combines TRBV3-1 (or the pseudogene TRBV3-2) with TRBJ1-1, with TRBD1 matching over 9 bases. The CDR3 sequence is CASSQRTGAGGAFF. The CDR3 DNA reads as TGTGCCAGCAGCCAGAGGACAGGGGCGGGTGGAGCTTTCTTT.